Listed below are T cell receptor beta chains from one sample, sequenced in a study of blood T cell repertoires in COVID-19. Some clones are missing from TCRdb's copy, which holds only in-frame ones; the method was immunoSEQ multiplex PCR. The profile shows around 140,000 clones, around nine tenths of them singletons. Sequences were obtained from peripheral blood. The receptor set was obtained from a man between 70 and 80 years old with active COVID-19. CDR3s leave out the opening cysteine and the closing phenylalanine or tryptophan.

cdr3_length | v_call | cdr3_aa
13 | TRBV5-4 | ASSSGLGVPGEQY
12 | TRBV24-1 | ATSDSGGNNEQF
13 | TRBV5-1 | ASSLGASSTYEQY
12 | TRBV9 | ASSVEEGDSPLH
13 | TRBV2 | ASSLQGMANEKLF
9 | TRBV20-1 | SASPTNPQH
13 | TRBV7-9 | ASSLRGAGNEKLF
12 | TRBV20-1 | SASSGGAYYGYT
13 | TRBV18 | ASSFRQGAADTQY
15 | TRBV5-6 | ASSPGTSGTYTGELF
13 | TRBV28 | ASSLTPGTLYGYT
11 | TRBV7-2 | ASSGTAGNTIY
12 | TRBV7-9 | ASSLQGINYGYT
11 | TRBV5-4 | ASSSKREGTQY
11 | TRBV11-3 | ASSLGTSYEQY
13 | TRBV4-1 | ASSRDPGGTYEQY
14 | TRBV11-2 | ASSPISRGRWYGYT
13 | TRBV5-4 | ASSLAGGIGDTQY
18 | TRBV19 | ASSGQGTAGGRGNYNEQF
13 | TRBV18 | ASSPTGGFDEKLF
15 | TRBV5-1 | ASSLGLAGEDQETQY
18 | TRBV28 | ASSSVGRWEEWELRETQY
16 | TRBV28 | ASSLLGLAGPVHYEQY
11 | TRBV6-5 | ASSGTAQETQY
12 | TRBV7-9 | ASRGGSPGETQY
12 | TRBV11-2 | ASSSRTGSNEQF